The 10 T cell receptor beta chains below all came from one sample that was sequenced in a study of shared clonotypes between healthy human individuals. The method was immunoSEQ multiplex PCR; TCRdb's version includes in-frame clones alone and lacks a portion of them. This sample yields approximately 2.5 million clones, of which 80% to 95% are seen a single time; about 0.38% belongs to the top ten. Sequenced material: naive CD4+ T cells from PBMCs. Subset of the sample: CD45RA+ positively selected. All receptors derive from a man aged 18 to 35 in good health. Some clones in this sample may be carry-over from other donors' samples.

The V call is TRBV10-1, the J call TRBJ1-5; tentatively, D is TRBD1 (5 bases). The CDR3 is 17 residues long. V gave up 2 bases and J gave up 1 base, with 15 bases separating them. CDR1 WNHNN and CDR2 SYGVQD come from the germline V gene (reference sequence). The CDR3 DNA reads as TGCGCCAGCAGTGAGATTGACGACGAGGGGAGCAATCAGCCCCAGCATTTT. The encoded protein is CASSEIDDEGSNQPQHF.

About this clone itself: In the same sample, other DNA sequences code for this CDR3. This rearrangement joins TRBV4-3 to TRBJ1-1; maybe TRBD1 (6 bases). The CDR3 runs to 15 residues. Per germline, CDR1 LGHNA and CDR2 YSLEER. V was clipped by 3 bases and J by 1 base, with 12 bases between them. The DNA for the CDR3 is TGCGCCAGCAGCCAGGGGGGCGGTAAGAACACTGAAGCTTTCTTT. This sequence encodes CASSQGGGKNTEAFF.

The chain employs TRBV6-1 and TRBJ2-7, with TRBD2 identical over 14 bases. The V gene end was trimmed by 6 bases and the J gene end by 7 bases; junction bases not matched to a gene: 5. Germline values: CDR1 MNHNS, CDR2 SASEGT. The CDR3 consists of 14 residues. The CDR3 coding sequence is TGTGCCAGCAGGGGACTAGCGGGAGTTCGGGAGCAGTACTTC. As protein: CASRGLAGVREQYF.

The chain uses TRBV5-1 and TRBJ2-7, with TRBD2 identical over 13 bases. The CDR3 loop spans 15 amino acids. V lost 2 bases and J lost 2; bases outside the gene matches: 1. The germline V gene encodes CDR1 SGHRS and CDR2 YFSETQ. CDR3 DNA sequence: TGCGCCAGCAGCTTCGGACTAGCGGGGGCCTACGAGCAGTACTTC. It codes for CASSFGLAGAYEQYF.

This clone has a single count. This chain uses TRBV6-5 with TRBJ2-7; 8 bases map to TRBD1. The trim removed 5 bases at V and 2 bases at J, leaving 5 bases unmatched. The germline V gene has CDR1 MNHEY and CDR2 SVGAGI. The CDR3 is 14 residues long. CDR3 coding DNA: TGTGCCAGCAGTCGACAGGGGACAACCTACGAGCAGTACTTC. This encodes CASSRQGTTYEQYF.

The V call is TRBV2, the J call TRBJ2-7, with 11 bases lining up with TRBD1. Trimming took 8 bases from V and 3 from J; bases not matched to a gene: 3. This CDR3 has 13 amino acids. Germline-derived CDR1 and CDR2 are SNHLY and FYNNEI. Here the CDR3 DNA reads TGTGCCAGCCGGACAGGGGGCAGCTACGAGCAGTACTTC. Protein sequence: CASRTGGSYEQYF.

The chain employs TRBV6-6 and TRBJ1-5; D ambiguous. The V and J ends lost 9 bases and 2 bases respectively, with 5 bases between them. The CDR3 spans 11 residues. Per germline, CDR1 MNHNY and CDR2 SVGAGI (reference sequence). This chain's CDR3 is CARHGNQPQHF. The DNA for the CDR3 is TGTGCCAGGCACGGCAATCAGCCCCAGCATTTT.

The rearrangement links TRBV7-3 to TRBJ1-1; weak D call: TRBD1 (5 bases). With 5 bases removed from V and 3 bases from J, the gap between germline ends came to 13 bases. The germline V gene encodes CDR1 SGHTA and CDR2 FQGTGA. CDR3 size: 14 residues. The CDR3 protein is CASSQQAAHTEAFF. The CDR3 DNA is TGTGCCAGCAGCCAACAGGCGGCCCACACTGAAGCTTTCTTT.

V gene TRBV15 combines with J gene TRBJ2-2; D is possibly TRBD1 (7 bases). V lost 2 bases and J 7 bases, leaving 14 bases between the germline ends. Germline-derived CDR1 and CDR2 are LNHNV and YYDKDF (reference sequence). This CDR3 is 15 amino acids long. The CDR3: CATSRWNRGGGELFF. The CDR3, as DNA: TGTGCCACCAGCAGATGGAACAGGGGAGGCGGGGAGCTGTTTTTT.

V usage is TRBV11-3 and J usage is TRBJ2-1; 9 bases map to TRBD2. Germline V gives CDR1 SGHNT, CDR2 YENEEA. CDR3 length: 15 amino acids. The V and J ends lost 5 bases and 3 bases, in that order; junction bases with no gene match: 5. The DNA of the CDR3 is TGTGCCAGCAGCCCTCTTAGCGGGAGCTACAATGAGCAGTTCTTC. It encodes CASSPLSGSYNEQFF.